This TCR beta chain is from a study of CD8 T cells in ankylosing spondylitis (dated by TCRdb to about 2017). General notes on the study: T cell receptor beta repertoires were profiled in healthy donors and ankylosing spondylitis patients so that disease-linked TCR variants could be found. The full study cohort was made up of roughly 25 ankylosing spondylitis patients and roughly 100 healthy donors. Peripheral blood samples were taken, and synovial fluid was additionally collected from ankylosing spondylitis patients.

Study-level results and caveats: Some TCR beta motif variants had previously been reported in synovial fluid and blood of reactive arthritis patients, which suggested common disease-initiation mechanisms. The disease-linked clones were reported to be significantly enriched in matched synovial fluid samples from ankylosing spondylitis patients. A TCR beta motif of about eight highly homologous amino acid variants appeared characteristic of blood from ankylosing spondylitis patients. In peripheral blood, the disease-linked clones were found at relatively low frequencies and had a CD8+ phenotype.

On this clonotype itself: The antigen it recognizes is unknown. The record has no base qualities; no much larger clone is one base away.

Taken from the germline V gene, the CDR1 and CDR2 loops are MNHNS and SASEGT. Germline trimming: 2 bases from V, 3 bases from J; junction bases outside gene matches: 5. The CDR3 goes from the cysteine to the phenylalanine over 15 residues. The retained sequence is limited to the CDR3, 45 bases, with the frame set at the first base. TCRdb lists the instrument as Illumina HiSeq 2500. TCR beta libraries were prepared by quantitative 5'-RACE with molecular barcodes. The original pipeline was this. To identify disease-linked TCR variants, a new computational method was used, one built on a probabilistic model of VDJ rearrangement. The public reads were quality trimmed at Q25 with fastp and then assembled into clones with MiXCR by TCRdb, keeping productive beta chains. Each CDR3 protein appears once, grouped with its most common genes and DNA. Clone size and V and J calls follow TCRdb, not the original study. Here the sample has roughly 700,000 distinct CDR3 sequences; 19% occur a single time. Around 19% of the sample is held by the ten biggest clonotypes.

This TCR came from a male donor with ankylosing spondylitis. Recombination linked TRBV6-1 to TRBJ2-7; 9 bases in the junction line up with TRBD1. Input material: blood, either unsorted or a sorted T cell fraction (not recorded which). The CDR3 loop reads CASSEKDRGIYEQYF. The DNA reads TGTGCCAGCAGTGAAAAAGACAGGGGGATCTACGAGCAGTACTTC.